Listed below are T cell receptor beta chains from one sample, sequenced in a study of cytomegalovirus exposure and HLA in healthy donors. Sequenced by immunoSEQ multiplex PCR; TCRdb stores in-frame clones only, minus some. Of about 150,000 clones listed, around three quarters are singletons. Specimen: PBMCs. The receptors stem from a woman between 55 and 75 years old in good health and CMV-seropositive. Each CDR3 is given with its conserved first and last residue. A D gene is named only where the DNA matches it firmly. For some rows the clone size is stated as once, few or many, or as a class when expanded; others skip it.

clone_size: -
j_call: TRBJ1-5
v_call: TRBV27
d_call: -
cdr3_aa: CASSLNLAGNQPQHF
cdr3_nt: TGTGCCAGCAGTTTAAACCTGGCAGGCAATCAGCCCCAGCATTTT

clone_size: few
j_call: TRBJ2-5
v_call: TRBV28
d_call: TRBD1
cdr3_aa: CASSFPGQGFGTQYF
cdr3_nt: TGTGCCAGCAGTTTCCCGGGACAGGGGTTCGGGACCCAGTACTTC

clone_size: -
j_call: TRBJ1-2
v_call: TRBV10-1
d_call: -
cdr3_aa: CASSPLGVNYGYTF
cdr3_nt: TGCGCCAGCAGCCCCTTGGGAGTAAACTATGGCTACACCTTC

clone_size: -
j_call: TRBJ2-1
v_call: TRBV9
d_call: TRBD1
cdr3_aa: CASSVGRGRSDEQFF
cdr3_nt: TGTGCCAGCAGCGTTGGCAGGGGGCGAAGTGATGAGCAGTTCTTC

clone_size: -
j_call: TRBJ2-1
v_call: TRBV5-1
d_call: -
cdr3_aa: CASSLNSGEQFF
cdr3_nt: TGCGCCAGCAGCTTGAATTCCGGTGAGCAGTTCTTC

clone_size: -
j_call: TRBJ2-2
v_call: TRBV6-6
d_call: TRBD1
cdr3_aa: CATLGQGFTGELFF
cdr3_nt: TGTGCCACCCTGGGACAGGGATTCACCGGGGAGCTGTTTTTT

clone_size: -
j_call: TRBJ2-5
v_call: TRBV14
d_call: -
cdr3_aa: CASSPLQFQETQYF
cdr3_nt: TGTGCCAGCAGCCCGTTGCAGTTCCAAGAGACCCAGTACTTC

clone_size: -
j_call: TRBJ2-5
v_call: TRBV20-1
d_call: -
cdr3_aa: CSASPVETQYF
cdr3_nt: TGCAGTGCCTCTCCCGTCGAGACCCAGTACTTC

clone_size: -
j_call: TRBJ2-3
v_call: TRBV29-1
d_call: TRBD2
cdr3_aa: CSVALAGATDTQYF
cdr3_nt: TGCAGCGTTGCACTAGCGGGGGCCACAGATACGCAGTATTTT

clone_size: few
j_call: TRBJ1-4
v_call: TRBV29-1
d_call: TRBD1
cdr3_aa: CSGGQGIEKLFF
cdr3_nt: TGCAGCGGGGGACAGGGGATTGAAAAACTGTTTTTT

clone_size: -
j_call: TRBJ1-2
v_call: TRBV28
d_call: -
cdr3_aa: CASSLRGNGYTF
cdr3_nt: TGTGCCAGCAGTTTAAGAGGGAACGGCTACACCTTC

clone_size: -
j_call: TRBJ2-2
v_call: TRBV7-9
d_call: -
cdr3_aa: CASSSDRNTGELFF
cdr3_nt: TGTGCCAGCAGTTCGGACAGGAACACCGGGGAGCTGTTTTTT

clone_size: -
j_call: TRBJ2-7
v_call: TRBV6-5
d_call: -
cdr3_aa: CASSPGFYEQYF
cdr3_nt: TGTGCCAGCAGCCCGGGATTCTACGAGCAGTACTTC

clone_size: once
j_call: TRBJ2-3
v_call: TRBV10-3
d_call: TRBD2
cdr3_aa: CATRTSAPEDTQYF
cdr3_nt: TGTGCCACCCGGACTAGCGCTCCGGAAGATACGCAGTATTTT

clone_size: -
j_call: TRBJ1-2
v_call: TRBV7-9
d_call: TRBD1
cdr3_aa: CASSPGDRGNYGYTF
cdr3_nt: TGTGCCAGCAGCCCGGGGGACAGGGGGAACTATGGCTACACCTTC

clone_size: -
j_call: TRBJ2-1
v_call: TRBV5-1
d_call: -
cdr3_aa: CASSLVGDINEQFF
cdr3_nt: TGCGCCAGCAGCTTGGTGGGAGACATCAATGAGCAGTTCTTC

clone_size: -
j_call: TRBJ2-1
v_call: TRBV6-5
d_call: TRBD2
cdr3_aa: CASSPGTSGSEQFF
cdr3_nt: TGTGCCAGCAGTCCCGGGACTAGCGGGAGTGAGCAGTTCTTC

clone_size: -
j_call: TRBJ1-1
v_call: TRBV7-9
d_call: -
cdr3_aa: CASSPSGTKNTEAFF
cdr3_nt: TGTGCCAGCAGCCCTTCCGGGACAAAGAACACTGAAGCTTTCTTT

clone_size: few
j_call: TRBJ1-1
v_call: TRBV19
d_call: -
cdr3_aa: CASSVRQTGNTEAFF
cdr3_nt: TGTGCCAGTAGTGTTAGACAGACAGGGAACACTGAAGCTTTCTTT

clone_size: -
j_call: TRBJ2-3
v_call: TRBV5-1
d_call: -
cdr3_aa: CASSTLAGTDTQYF
cdr3_nt: TGCGCCAGCAGCACCTTAGCGGGCACAGATACGCAGTATTTT

clone_size: -
j_call: TRBJ1-2
v_call: TRBV27
d_call: -
cdr3_aa: CASSLEGRGYTF
cdr3_nt: TGTGCCAGCAGTTTAGAGGGTCGAGGCTACACCTTC

clone_size: few
j_call: TRBJ1-4
v_call: TRBV28
d_call: TRBD1
cdr3_aa: CASSPGTGLANEKLFF
cdr3_nt: TGTGCCAGCAGTCCAGGGACAGGGTTGGCTAATGAAAAACTGTTTTTT

clone_size: -
j_call: TRBJ1-2
v_call: TRBV6-5
d_call: -
cdr3_aa: CASSYSRGEGYGYTF
cdr3_nt: TGTGCCAGCAGTTACTCGAGGGGGGAGGGCTATGGCTACACCTTC

clone_size: few
j_call: TRBJ1-1
v_call: TRBV18
d_call: TRBD1
cdr3_aa: CASSPDRGTFF
cdr3_nt: TGTGCCAGCTCACCGGACAGGGGAACTTTCTTT

clone_size: -
j_call: TRBJ2-3
v_call: TRBV5-8
d_call: TRBD2
cdr3_aa: CASSLRTSGRADTQYF
cdr3_nt: TGTGCCAGCAGCCTACGGACTAGCGGGAGGGCGGATACGCAGTATTTT

clone_size: few
j_call: TRBJ1-3
v_call: TRBV7-3
d_call: TRBD1
cdr3_aa: CASSSTGGGGNTIYF
cdr3_nt: TGTGCCAGCAGCTCTACAGGGGGTGGTGGAAACACCATATATTTT

clone_size: -
j_call: TRBJ1-2
v_call: TRBV19
d_call: -
cdr3_aa: CASSTGYGYTF
cdr3_nt: TGTGCCAGTAGTACCGGCTATGGCTACACCTTC

clone_size: -
j_call: TRBJ1-5
v_call: TRBV28
d_call: -
cdr3_aa: CASSRSMRGNQPQHF
cdr3_nt: TGTGCCAGCAGTCGGTCGATGAGGGGCAATCAGCCCCAGCATTTT

clone_size: -
j_call: TRBJ1-4
v_call: TRBV6-1
d_call: -
cdr3_aa: CASSETQGFNEKLFF
cdr3_nt: TGTGCCAGCAGTGAAACCCAGGGTTTTAATGAAAAACTGTTTTTT

clone_size: -
j_call: TRBJ1-5
v_call: TRBV29-1
d_call: TRBD1
cdr3_aa: CSVETGGNQPQHF
cdr3_nt: TGCAGCGTTGAAACAGGGGGGAATCAGCCCCAGCATTTT

clone_size: -
j_call: TRBJ1-5
v_call: TRBV19
d_call: TRBD1
cdr3_aa: CASSTGTGYQPQHF
cdr3_nt: TGTGCCAGTAGTACCGGGACAGGGTATCAGCCCCAGCATTTT

clone_size: -
j_call: TRBJ1-1
v_call: TRBV28
d_call: -
cdr3_aa: CASSSTTEAFF
cdr3_nt: TGTGCCAGCAGTTCGACTACTGAAGCTTTCTTT

clone_size: few
j_call: TRBJ2-1
v_call: TRBV9
d_call: -
cdr3_aa: CASSPHHTVYNEQFF
cdr3_nt: TGTGCCAGCAGCCCCCACCATACGGTGTACAATGAGCAGTTCTTC

clone_size: -
j_call: TRBJ2-7
v_call: TRBV10-3
d_call: TRBD2
cdr3_aa: CAISGSGRHEQYF
cdr3_nt: TGTGCCATCAGTGGTAGCGGGAGACACGAGCAGTACTTC

clone_size: -
j_call: TRBJ2-5
v_call: TRBV6-6
d_call: -
cdr3_aa: CASSSPGGGRETQYF
cdr3_nt: TGTGCCAGCAGTTCCCCGGGAGGGGGCCGAGAGACCCAGTACTTC

clone_size: -
j_call: TRBJ1-5
v_call: TRBV19
d_call: TRBD1
cdr3_aa: CASSPQGYRGPNQPQHF
cdr3_nt: TGTGCCAGTAGCCCACAGGGGTACAGGGGGCCGAATCAGCCCCAGCATTTT

clone_size: -
j_call: TRBJ2-7
v_call: TRBV7-6
d_call: TRBD2
cdr3_aa: CASSSGTSGRGEQYF
cdr3_nt: TGTGCCAGCAGCTCAGGGACTAGCGGGAGGGGCGAGCAGTACTTC

clone_size: few
j_call: TRBJ2-2
v_call: TRBV6-4
d_call: TRBD2
cdr3_aa: CASSASSGAMYTGELFF
cdr3_nt: TGTGCCAGCAGTGCATCTAGCGGAGCGATGTACACCGGGGAGCTGTTTTTT

clone_size: -
j_call: TRBJ2-3
v_call: TRBV19
d_call: TRBD1
cdr3_aa: CASSETGVNSDTQYF
cdr3_nt: TGTGCCAGTAGCGAGACAGGGGTCAATTCAGATACGCAGTATTTT

clone_size: -
j_call: TRBJ2-1
v_call: TRBV6-5
d_call: -
cdr3_aa: CASSYEGSTYNEQFF
cdr3_nt: TGTGCCAGCAGTTACGAGGGATCCACCTACAATGAGCAGTTCTTC

clone_size: -
j_call: TRBJ2-3
v_call: TRBV5-1
d_call: -
cdr3_aa: CASSLGVFGGRGTDTQYF
cdr3_nt: TGCGCCAGCAGCTTGGGGGTCTTTGGGGGCAGGGGCACAGATACGCAGTATTTT

clone_size: once
j_call: TRBJ1-1
v_call: TRBV5-1
d_call: TRBD1
cdr3_aa: CASSPGQGRNTEAFF
cdr3_nt: TGCGCCAGCAGCCCTGGACAGGGGAGGAACACTGAAGCTTTCTTT

clone_size: -
j_call: TRBJ1-4
v_call: TRBV28
d_call: -
cdr3_aa: CASSFAGREEKLFF
cdr3_nt: TGTGCCAGCAGTTTTGCAGGGCGGGAGGAAAAACTGTTTTTT

clone_size: -
j_call: TRBJ2-5
v_call: TRBV15
d_call: TRBD2
cdr3_aa: CATSRDLFGRGETQYF
cdr3_nt: TGTGCCACCAGCAGAGATCTATTCGGGAGGGGGGAGACCCAGTACTTC

clone_size: -
j_call: TRBJ2-2
v_call: TRBV10-2
d_call: -
cdr3_aa: CASRWRARGGELFF
cdr3_nt: TGCGCCAGCAGGTGGAGGGCACGGGGCGGGGAGCTGTTTTTT